Listed here is a single TCR beta chain. The V and J ends lost 2 bases and 3 bases respectively, with 6 bases between them. CDR1 and CDR2 (germline): MNHEY, SVGAGI. This CDR3 is built from 13 residues. Method: immunoSEQ multiplex PCR; TCRdb's copy keeps in-frame clones and lacks some. The sample records over 65,000 clones, approximately 80% being singletons. The data derive from a study of OX40 agonist ivuxolimab in advanced cancers. The TCR originated in an adult with an advanced solid tumor such as melanoma, head and neck, liver or kidney cancer. V usage is TRBV6-5 and J usage is TRBJ2-3; tentatively, D is TRBD1 (6 bases). Sample: CD4+ or CD8+ T cells sorted from blood, taken in a trial of the OX40 agonist ivuxolimab. The CDR3 is CASSYTGTDTQYF. The CDR3 bases are TGTGCCAGCAGTTACACAGGGACAGATACGCAGTATTTT.